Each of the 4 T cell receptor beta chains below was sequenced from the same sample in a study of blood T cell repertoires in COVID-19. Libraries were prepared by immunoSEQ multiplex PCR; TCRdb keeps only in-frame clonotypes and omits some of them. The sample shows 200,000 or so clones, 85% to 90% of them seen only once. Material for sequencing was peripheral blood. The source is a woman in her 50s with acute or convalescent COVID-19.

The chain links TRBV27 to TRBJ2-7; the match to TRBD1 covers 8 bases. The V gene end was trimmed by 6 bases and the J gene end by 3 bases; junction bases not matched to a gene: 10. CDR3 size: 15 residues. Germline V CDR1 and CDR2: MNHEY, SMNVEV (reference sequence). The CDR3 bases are TGTGCCAGCAGATCAAGGGACAGGTTGAGCTACGAGCAGTACTTC. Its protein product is CASRSRDRLSYEQYF.

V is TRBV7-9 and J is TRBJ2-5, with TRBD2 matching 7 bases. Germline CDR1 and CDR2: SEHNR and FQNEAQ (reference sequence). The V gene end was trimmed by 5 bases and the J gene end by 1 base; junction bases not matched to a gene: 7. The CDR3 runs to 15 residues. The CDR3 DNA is TGTGCCAGCAGCGACAGCGGGACGCCCCAAGAGACCCAGTACTTC. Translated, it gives CASSDSGTPQETQYF.

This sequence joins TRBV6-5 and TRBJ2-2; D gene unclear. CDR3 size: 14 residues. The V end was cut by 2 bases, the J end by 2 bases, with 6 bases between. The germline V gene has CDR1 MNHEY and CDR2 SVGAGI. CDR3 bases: TGTGCCAGCAGTTACAGCCGAAACACCGGGGAGCTGTTTTTT. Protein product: CASSYSRNTGELFF.

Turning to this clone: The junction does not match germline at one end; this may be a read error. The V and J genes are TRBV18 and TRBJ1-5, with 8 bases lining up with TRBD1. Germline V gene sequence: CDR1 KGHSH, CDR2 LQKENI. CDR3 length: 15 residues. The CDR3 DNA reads TGTGCCAGCTCACCCTACTCGACAGGGGACCCGTTTCTCGCTTTT. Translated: CASSPYSTGDPFLAF.